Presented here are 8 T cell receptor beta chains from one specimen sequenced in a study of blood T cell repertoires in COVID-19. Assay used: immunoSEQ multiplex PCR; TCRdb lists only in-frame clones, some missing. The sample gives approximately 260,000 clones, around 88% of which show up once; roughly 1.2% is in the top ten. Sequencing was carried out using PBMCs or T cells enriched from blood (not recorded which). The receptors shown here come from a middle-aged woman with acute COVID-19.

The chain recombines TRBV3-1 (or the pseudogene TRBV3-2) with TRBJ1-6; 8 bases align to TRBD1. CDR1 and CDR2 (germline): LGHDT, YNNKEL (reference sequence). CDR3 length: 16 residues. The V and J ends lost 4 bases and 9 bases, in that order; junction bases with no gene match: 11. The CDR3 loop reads CASSPSLDRVSSPLHF. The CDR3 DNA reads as TGTGCCAGCAGCCCCTCCCTGGACAGGGTTAGTTCACCCCTCCACTTT.

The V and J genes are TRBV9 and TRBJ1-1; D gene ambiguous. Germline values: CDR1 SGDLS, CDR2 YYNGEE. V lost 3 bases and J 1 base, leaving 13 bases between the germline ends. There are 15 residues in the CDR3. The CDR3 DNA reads TGTGCCAGCAGCGCATCGCAGGTACGGAACACTGAAGCTTTCTTT. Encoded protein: CASSASQVRNTEAFF.

This CDR3 is CASRRQGATEAFF. The CDR3 nucleotides read TGTGCCAGCAGAAGACAGGGGGCCACTGAAGCTTTCTTT. The chain has TRBV7-2 and TRBJ1-1; 10 bases line up with TRBD1. This CDR3 comprises 13 residues. V shed 6 bases and J 4 bases; nucleotides not matched to a gene: 2. In germline, CDR1 is SGHTA, CDR2 FQGNSA. Drawing the rest from reference TRBV7-2 and TRBJ1-1, the complete variable domain is GAGVSQSPSNKVTEKGKDVELRCDPISGHTALYWYRQSLGQGLEFLIYFQGNSAPDKSGLPSDRFSAERTGGSVSTLTIQRTQQEDSAVYLCASRRQGATEAFFGQGTRLTVV.

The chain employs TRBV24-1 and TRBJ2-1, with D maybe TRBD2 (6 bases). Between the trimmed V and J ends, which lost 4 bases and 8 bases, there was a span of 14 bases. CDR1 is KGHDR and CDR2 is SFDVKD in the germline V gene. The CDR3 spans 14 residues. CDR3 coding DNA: TGTGCCACCAGTGACCGGACGGCTAGCGATGAGCAGTTCTTC. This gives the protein CATSDRTASDEQFF.

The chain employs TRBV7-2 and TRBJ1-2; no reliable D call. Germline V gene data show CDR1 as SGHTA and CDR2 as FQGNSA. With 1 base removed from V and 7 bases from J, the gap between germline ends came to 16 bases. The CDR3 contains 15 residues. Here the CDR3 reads CASSLEIVVKRGYTF. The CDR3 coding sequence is TGTGCCAGCAGCTTAGAAATAGTGGTTAAACGTGGCTACACCTTC. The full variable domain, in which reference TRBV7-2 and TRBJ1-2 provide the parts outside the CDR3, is GAGVSQSPSNKVTEKGKDVELRCDPISGHTALYWYRQSLGQGLEFLIYFQGNSAPDKSGLPSDRFSAERTGGSVSTLTIQRTQQEDSAVYLCASSLEIVVKRGYTFGSGTRLTVV.

The chain's CDR3 is CASSPGGLNTGELFF. The CDR3 nucleotides read TGTGCCAGCAGCCCCGGGGGACTCAACACCGGGGAGCTGTTTTTT. The chain employs TRBV11-2 and TRBJ2-2, with D perhaps TRBD2 (6 bases). CDR1 and CDR2 from the germline V gene are SGHAT and FQNNGV. The CDR3 length is 15 residues. Trimming left V 5 bases short and J 2 bases short, with 12 bases between.

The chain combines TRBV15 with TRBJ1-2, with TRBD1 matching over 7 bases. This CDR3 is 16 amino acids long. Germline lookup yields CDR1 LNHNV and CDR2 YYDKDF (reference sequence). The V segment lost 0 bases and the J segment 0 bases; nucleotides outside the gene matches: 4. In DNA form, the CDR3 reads TGTGCCACCAGCAGAGACCAGGGGGGAGCTAACTATGGCTACACCTTC. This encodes CATSRDQGGANYGYTF.

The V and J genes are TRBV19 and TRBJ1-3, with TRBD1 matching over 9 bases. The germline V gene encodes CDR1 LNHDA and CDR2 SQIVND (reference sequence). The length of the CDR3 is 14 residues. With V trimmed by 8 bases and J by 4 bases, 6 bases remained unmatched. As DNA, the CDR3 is TGTGCCAGTTGGGACAGGGCGGGAGGAAACACCATATATTTT. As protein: CASWDRAGGNTIYF.